This TCR beta chain was found in a study of blood T cell repertoires in COVID-19. Study-wide background: Acute and convalescent COVID-19 samples came from the United States, Italy and Spain. PBMCs, B-cell-depleted T cells, or T cells provided the cDNA or gDNA that made up the material.

Trimming at V came to 4 bases and at J to 8 bases, leaving 6 bases not matched to a gene. The CDR3 extends over 14 amino acids. CDR1 and CDR2 from the germline V gene are MNHEY and SVGAGI. In the original analysis: By means of reference gene primer amplification, nucleated cell counts were estimated. Produced via immunoSEQ multiplex PCR; TCRdb's table is partial and in-frame only. Clone size and the V and J calls come from that table; the DNA yielded D and trimming. The sample lists a few hundred thousand clones; approximately 85% were seen once. V and J are TRBV6-5 and TRBJ2-1; 9 bases are shared with TRBD2. The material sequenced was peripheral blood. The TCR was taken from a woman under 40 with acute or convalescent COVID-19. DNA of the CDR3: TGTGCCAGCAGTTTAGCGGGAGTCACCGATGAGCAGTTCTTC. It encodes CASSLAGVTDEQFF.